A selection of T cell receptor beta chains follows, all from one sample in a study of blood T cell repertoires in COVID-19. Using immunoSEQ multiplex PCR, the repertoire was profiled, and TCRdb retains in-frame clones only, with some absent. Of 25,000 to 30,000 clones listed, 70% to 90% are singletons. Specimen: peripheral blood. The receptors shown here come from a human donor in a cohort sampled during active COVID-19. Both conserved end residues are part of each CDR3. Fields, in order: J gene, clone size, CDR3 length, D gene, V gene, CDR3 DNA, CDR3 protein. D genes are given only for firm matches. A row's size may be missing; if present it is once, few, many or a size class.

J: TRBJ1-1; size: once; length: 14; D: NA; V: TRBV28; DNA: TGTGCCAGCACCATTCCAGGAGGAAACACTGAAGCTTTCTTT; CDR3: CASTIPGGNTEAFF
J: TRBJ2-1; size: NA; length: 15; D: TRBD2; V: TRBV3-1/TRBV3-2; DNA: TGTGCCAGCAGCCAAGATGCGGGGGCCTACAATGAGCAGTTCTTC; CDR3: CASSQDAGAYNEQFF
J: TRBJ2-2; size: NA; length: 15; D: NA; V: TRBV11-3; DNA: TGTGCCAGCAGCTTAGTCAGGGGAAACACCGGGGAGCTGTTTTTT; CDR3: CASSLVRGNTGELFF
J: TRBJ1-2; size: NA; length: 14; D: TRBD1; V: TRBV14; DNA: TGTGCCAGCAGCCAAGCAGGGGGCGTGAGTGGCTACACCTTC; CDR3: CASSQAGGVSGYTF
J: TRBJ1-5; size: NA; length: 16; D: NA; V: TRBV11-2; DNA: TGTGCCAGCAGCAAAAGCGGCCTTGGTAGCAATCAGCCCCAGCATTTT; CDR3: CASSKSGLGSNQPQHF
J: TRBJ2-7; size: NA; length: 13; D: NA; V: TRBV28; DNA: TGTGCCAGCAGTTTTTACAGGGCAGGGGAGCAGTACTTC; CDR3: CASSFYRAGEQYF
J: TRBJ2-4; size: NA; length: 15; D: TRBD1; V: TRBV15; DNA: TGTGCCACCAGCAGGGAATTCCGGGACAGGGACATTCAGTACTTC; CDR3: CATSREFRDRDIQYF
J: TRBJ2-1; size: NA; length: 11; D: NA; V: TRBV6-5; DNA: TGTGCCAGCAGTTACTTAGAAGGAGAGTTCTTC; CDR3: CASSYLEGEFF
J: TRBJ1-6; size: NA; length: 16; D: NA; V: TRBV4-3; DNA: TGCGCCAGCAGCCAGGAACAGGGTAACCTTAATTCACCCCTCCACTTT; CDR3: CASSQEQGNLNSPLHF
J: TRBJ1-3; size: once; length: 15; D: TRBD1; V: TRBV25-1; DNA: TGTGCCAGCAGTGAGCCCGGGACAGGAGGAAACACCATATATTTT; CDR3: CASSEPGTGGNTIYF
J: TRBJ2-7; size: NA; length: 16; D: TRBD1; V: TRBV4-1; DNA: TGCGCCAGCAGCCAAAAGTGGGGGACAGAGAACTACGAGCAGTACTTC; CDR3: CASSQKWGTENYEQYF
J: TRBJ1-1; size: NA; length: 19; D: NA; V: TRBV21-1; DNA: TGTGCCAGCAGCACGATAGGGGCCAGGGAGGATACCGTGAACACTGAAGCTTTCTTT; CDR3: CASSTIGAREDTVNTEAFF
J: TRBJ2-7; size: NA; length: 13; D: NA; V: TRBV6-6; DNA: TGTGCCAGCAGTTTCATTTCAGGGTACGAGCAGTACTTC; CDR3: CASSFISGYEQYF
J: TRBJ1-5; size: NA; length: 15; D: NA; V: TRBV11-2; DNA: TGTGCCAGCAGCTTAGGGGGGGGGCCGGAACAGCCCCAGCATTTT; CDR3: CASSLGGGPEQPQHF
J: TRBJ1-1; size: NA; length: 13; D: NA; V: TRBV27; DNA: TGTGCCAGCAGCCCCAACAGGAGAGCTGAAGCTTTCTTT; CDR3: CASSPNRRAEAFF
J: TRBJ1-2; size: NA; length: 15; D: TRBD1; V: TRBV7-9; DNA: TGTGCCAGCAGCGTGCCGGGACAGGTTACAGGGGGCTACACCTTC; CDR3: CASSVPGQVTGGYTF
J: TRBJ1-1; size: NA; length: 14; D: NA; V: TRBV7-9; DNA: TGTGCCAGCAGCGAAATGTGGACAGCAACTGAAGCTTTCTTT; CDR3: CASSEMWTATEAFF
J: TRBJ1-2; size: NA; length: 16; D: TRBD1; V: TRBV4-1; DNA: TGCGCCAGCAGCCAAGGTTACGACAGGGGGCGAGAAGGCTACACCTTC; CDR3: CASSQGYDRGREGYTF
J: TRBJ2-7; size: once; length: 14; D: TRBD2; V: TRBV7-2; DNA: TGTGCCACCAGCGGGGCGGGAGGGCTCTACGAGCAGTACTTC; CDR3: CATSGAGGLYEQYF
J: TRBJ2-7; size: once; length: 15; D: TRBD2; V: TRBV28; DNA: TGTGCCAGCAGCCACGGACTAGCGAACGATTACGAGCAGTACTTC; CDR3: CASSHGLANDYEQYF
J: TRBJ2-1; size: NA; length: 18; D: TRBD2; V: TRBV28; DNA: TGTGCCAGCAGTTCGGTCCGGGGCCTAGCGGTTAAATACAATGAGCAGTTCTTC; CDR3: CASSSVRGLAVKYNEQFF
J: TRBJ2-3; size: NA; length: 14; D: NA; V: TRBV11-2; DNA: TGTGCCAGCAGCTTAGTTACAGAGATAGATACGCAGTATTTT; CDR3: CASSLVTEIDTQYF
J: TRBJ2-7; size: few; length: 16; D: TRBD2; V: TRBV19; DNA: TGTGCCAGTAGTCGGCGGCGGGAGGTCCTTTTCTACGAGCAGTACTTC; CDR3: CASSRRREVLFYEQYF
J: TRBJ2-3; size: NA; length: 18; D: TRBD2; V: TRBV4-2; DNA: TGTGCCAGCAGCCAGGCCGGACTAGCGGGAGGCTCCGCGTCTACGCAGTATTTT; CDR3: CASSQAGLAGGSASTQYF
J: TRBJ2-5; size: NA; length: 14; D: NA; V: TRBV7-9; DNA: TGTGCCAGCAGCTTAGCAGGGGGGGGTGAGACCCAGTACTTC; CDR3: CASSLAGGGETQYF
J: TRBJ1-5; size: few; length: 16; D: NA; V: TRBV19; DNA: TGTGCCAGCTCGTGGGGACGGGACACCTATCTCGGGCCCCAGCATTTT; CDR3: CASSWGRDTYLGPQHF
J: TRBJ1-5; size: few; length: 13; D: NA; V: TRBV7-9; DNA: TGTGCCAGCAGCTTGGGGAGGGGTCAGCCCCAGCATTTT; CDR3: CASSLGRGQPQHF
J: TRBJ2-5; size: NA; length: 12; D: NA; V: TRBV6-5; DNA: TGTGCCAGCAGTCCAGGTTGGGAGACCCAGTACTTC; CDR3: CASSPGWETQYF
J: TRBJ2-7; size: NA; length: 15; D: TRBD2; V: TRBV15; DNA: TGTGCCACCAGCAGAGGGGGCGGGGGGGCGGGTGAGCAGTACTTC; CDR3: CATSRGGGGAGEQYF
J: TRBJ2-7; size: NA; length: 14; D: TRBD2; V: TRBV28; DNA: TGTGCCAGCAGCCTTAGCGGGAGGGCCTTCGAGCAGTACTTC; CDR3: CASSLSGRAFEQYF
J: TRBJ2-1; size: NA; length: 14; D: TRBD2; V: TRBV29-1; DNA: TGCAGCGTTGAGATAGCGGGAGCCTACAATGAGCAGTTCTTC; CDR3: CSVEIAGAYNEQFF
J: TRBJ2-1; size: NA; length: 17; D: TRBD2; V: TRBV15; DNA: TGTGCCACCAAGGGACTAGCGGGACTTAGCTCCTACAATGAGCAGTTCTTC; CDR3: CATKGLAGLSSYNEQFF
J: TRBJ2-1; size: NA; length: 16; D: TRBD1; V: TRBV19; DNA: TGTGCCAGTAGTATAGACTATCTCGAGGGGGCTAATGAGCAGTTCTTC; CDR3: CASSIDYLEGANEQFF
J: TRBJ2-3; size: NA; length: 17; D: TRBD2; V: TRBV24-1; DNA: TGTGCCACCAGTGGGACTAGCGGGAGGGCCTTAGCAGATACGCAGTATTTT; CDR3: CATSGTSGRALADTQYF
J: TRBJ2-1; size: once; length: 14; D: NA; V: TRBV5-5; DNA: TGTGCCAGCAGCTCGGACTGGGACTACAATGAGCAGTTCTTC; CDR3: CASSSDWDYNEQFF
J: TRBJ2-1; size: NA; length: 15; D: NA; V: TRBV7-2; DNA: TGTGCCAGCAGCTTAGGAGGCGGAAACTACAATGAGCAGTTCTTC; CDR3: CASSLGGGNYNEQFF
J: TRBJ2-7; size: NA; length: 16; D: TRBD2; V: TRBV6-1; DNA: TGTGCCAGCAGTGACAGGCCTAGCGGGAGGCCCTACGAGCAGTACTTC; CDR3: CASSDRPSGRPYEQYF
J: TRBJ2-1; size: once; length: 14; D: TRBD2; V: TRBV29-1; DNA: TGCAGCGTTGGGGGACTAGCGGGAGGGGATGAGCAGTTCTTC; CDR3: CSVGGLAGGDEQFF
J: TRBJ2-7; size: NA; length: 13; D: NA; V: TRBV5-1; DNA: TGCGCCAGCAGCTTGGACAGATCCTACGAGCAGTACTTC; CDR3: CASSLDRSYEQYF
J: TRBJ2-7; size: NA; length: 14; D: NA; V: TRBV5-6; DNA: TGTGCCAGCAGTTTTACAGGGTCCTCCTACGAGCAGTACTTC; CDR3: CASSFTGSSYEQYF
J: TRBJ1-4; size: NA; length: 15; D: NA; V: TRBV24-1; DNA: TGTGCCACCAGTGACGGGACACCCCCTAATGAAAAACTGTTTTTT; CDR3: CATSDGTPPNEKLFF
J: TRBJ1-1; size: NA; length: 14; D: NA; V: TRBV11-3; DNA: TGTGCCAGCAGCTTGGACAGCTTGAACACTGAAGCTTTCTTT; CDR3: CASSLDSLNTEAFF
J: TRBJ1-1; size: NA; length: 18; D: NA; V: TRBV6-2/TRBV6-3; DNA: TGTGCCAGCAGTTACCTCCTTTTGACAGGCTCTTCGAACACTGAAGCTTTCTTT; CDR3: CASSYLLLTGSSNTEAFF
J: TRBJ1-4; size: NA; length: 14; D: TRBD1; V: TRBV5-1; DNA: TGCGCCAGCAGCTTGGGGGACAGGAATGAAAAACTGTTTTTT; CDR3: CASSLGDRNEKLFF
J: TRBJ2-2; size: NA; length: 14; D: NA; V: TRBV24-1; DNA: TGTGCCACCAGTGATTTAGGGGTGACCGGGGAGCTGTTTTTT; CDR3: CATSDLGVTGELFF
J: TRBJ2-3; size: NA; length: 15; D: TRBD2; V: TRBV6-1; DNA: TGTGCCAGCAGTGAACTAGCGGGGTCGACAGATACGCAGTATTTT; CDR3: CASSELAGSTDTQYF
J: TRBJ2-7; size: NA; length: 14; D: TRBD1; V: TRBV7-8; DNA: TGTGCCAGCAGTCCCGGGACAGGGGGGTACGAGCAGTACTTC; CDR3: CASSPGTGGYEQYF
J: TRBJ2-3; size: NA; length: 14; D: TRBD2; V: TRBV24-1; DNA: TGTGCCACCAGGGAAGCGGGAGCGGGAGATACGCAGTATTTT; CDR3: CATREAGAGDTQYF
J: TRBJ2-3; size: NA; length: 14; D: TRBD2; V: TRBV5-1; DNA: TGCGCCAGCAGCCCGGGAGGGGGCACAGATACGCAGTATTTT; CDR3: CASSPGGGTDTQYF
J: TRBJ2-3; size: NA; length: 14; D: TRBD2; V: TRBV4-1; DNA: TGCGCCAGCACAGAGCGGGGGGTGGGGGATACGCAGTATTTT; CDR3: CASTERGVGDTQYF
J: TRBJ2-7; size: NA; length: 17; D: TRBD2; V: TRBV18; DNA: TGTGCCAGCTCACCACAGGTGGGCGGGGGGGCCCTCTACGAGCAGTACTTC; CDR3: CASSPQVGGGALYEQYF
J: TRBJ2-1; size: NA; length: 13; D: TRBD1; V: TRBV28; DNA: TGTGCCACCGGGACAGGGGGAGAAGGGGGGCAGTTCTTC; CDR3: CATGTGGEGGQFF
J: TRBJ1-2; size: once; length: 18; D: TRBD1; V: TRBV7-9; DNA: TGTGCCAGCAGCTCTATAGGGACGACAGGGTTGTTTAACTATGGCTACACCTTC; CDR3: CASSSIGTTGLFNYGYTF